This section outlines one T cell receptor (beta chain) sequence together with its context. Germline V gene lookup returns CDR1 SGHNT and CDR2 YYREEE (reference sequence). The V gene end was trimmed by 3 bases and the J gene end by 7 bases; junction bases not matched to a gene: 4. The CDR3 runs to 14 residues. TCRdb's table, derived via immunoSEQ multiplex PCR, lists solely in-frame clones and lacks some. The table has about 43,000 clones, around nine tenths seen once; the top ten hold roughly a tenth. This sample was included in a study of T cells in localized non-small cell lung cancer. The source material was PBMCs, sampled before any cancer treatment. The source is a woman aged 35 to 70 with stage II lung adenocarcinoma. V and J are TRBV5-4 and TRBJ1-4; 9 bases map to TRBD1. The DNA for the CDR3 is TGTGCCAGCAGCTCCGAGGGACAGGGTGAAAAACTGTTTTTT. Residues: CASSSEGQGEKLFF. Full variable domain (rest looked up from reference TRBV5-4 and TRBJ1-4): ETGVTQSPTHLIKTRGQQVTLRCSSQSGHNTVSWYQQALGQGPQFIFQYYREEENGRGNFPPRFSGLQFPNYSSELNVNALELDDSALYLCASSSEGQGEKLFFGSGTQLSVL.